Below, 23 T cell receptor beta chains from the same sample are listed, as sequenced in a study of beta chain features in type 1 diabetes. Study observations and caveats: TCRB CDR3s from Type 1 diabetes patients were moderately but significantly shorter in all four CD4+ subsets.

TCRB transcripts that were expressed got sequenced, as all of the isolated RNA had been reverse transcribed. The protocol was immunoSEQ multiplex PCR, while the TCRdb copy is restricted to in-frame clones and leaves out a portion. Of hundreds of thousands of clones detected, about an eighth appear once; the ten largest clones hold 0.03% to 0.045%. For these receptors, no antigen is known. Sequencing input: naive CD4+ T cells from blood. These receptors originate from a man aged 18 to 29 with type 1 diabetes.

This clone was counted between two and nine times. The genes are TRBV7-3 and TRBJ2-1; maybe TRBD2 (6 bases). V lost 2 bases to trimming and J lost 15 bases, with 14 bases between them. Germline CDR1 SGHTA, CDR2 FQGTGA. This CDR3 spans 12 amino acids. This chain's CDR3 is CASSLHRERAFF. In nucleotides, the CDR3 is TGTGCCAGCAGCTTACATCGGGAGAGGGCGTTCTTC. Based on the CDR3 plus reference TRBV7-3 and TRBJ2-1, the full variable domain is GAGVSQTPSNKVTEKGKYVELRCDPISGHTALYWYRQSLGQGPEFLIYFQGTGAADDSGLPNDRFFAVRPEGSVSTLKIQRTERGDSAVYLCASSLHRERAFFGPGTRLTVL.

The genes are TRBV15 and TRBJ2-1; 8 nucleotides match TRBD1. J lost 5 bases, V lost 7 bases, and 7 bases had no gene match. CDR3 length equals 14 residues. CDR1 LNHNV and CDR2 YYDKDF come from the germline V gene (reference sequence). Here the CDR3 reads CATTRTGRNNEQFF. The CDR3 DNA reads as TGTGCCACCACTAGGACAGGGAGAAACAATGAGCAGTTCTTC.

This chain uses TRBV27 with TRBJ2-2, with D possibly being TRBD1 (6 bases). The V end was cut by 2 bases, the J end by 0 bases, with 10 bases between. Germline V CDR1 and CDR2: MNHEY, SMNVEV (reference sequence). The CDR3 is 16 residues long. The CDR3 DNA reads TGTGCCAGCAGTTTACGGCAGGGGTCGAACACCGGGGAGCTGTTTTTT. The encoded protein is CASSLRQGSNTGELFF.

The chain employs TRBV6-6 and TRBJ2-7; either TRBD1 or TRBD2 may supply D (6 bases each). V lost 9 bases and J lost 0, with 15 bases in between. Per germline, CDR1 MNHNY and CDR2 SVGAGI (reference sequence). The CDR3 contains 14 residues. For the CDR3, the DNA is TGTGCCAGTCTTCTCGGGGGCAGCTCCTACGAGCAGTACTTC. It yields the protein CASLLGGSSYEQYF.

This clone was found a few times. This sample includes further DNA sequences coding for the same CDR3. The CDR3 DNA follows: TGTGCCAGCAGCTTAGTCGATACGCAGTATTTT. This gives the protein CASSLVDTQYF. The chain links TRBV7-9 to TRBJ2-3; D unclear. Trimming removed 1 base from V and 6 bases from J, with 2 bases in between. CDR3 length: 11 residues. CDR1 is SEHNR and CDR2 is FQNEAQ in the germline V gene (reference sequence).

The chain couples TRBV4-1 to TRBJ1-2; D possibly corresponds to TRBD1 (5 bases). The V and J ends lost 2 bases and 6 bases respectively, with 22 bases between them. Looked up from germline, CDR1 is MGHRA and CDR2 is YSYEKL. The CDR3 runs 17 residues. For the CDR3, the DNA is TGCGCCAGCAGCCAAACACGGGCGGGACGGAAACACCATGGCTACACCTTC. Translated: CASSQTRAGRKHHGYTF.

The gene calls are TRBV5-1 and TRBJ2-6, with D unresolved. The CDR3 sequence is 15 residues long. V was pared by 4 bases and J by 0 bases, with 8 bases between. Germline lookup yields CDR1 SGHRS and CDR2 YFSETQ. The CDR3 sequence: CASSPLTSGANVLTF. In DNA, the CDR3 is TGCGCCAGCAGCCCCCTAACCTCTGGGGCCAACGTCCTGACTTTC.

Concerning this clone itself: The sample holds other DNA sequences that translate to the same CDR3. The chain has TRBV30 and TRBJ1-1; D remains ambiguous. V lost 0 bases and J lost 1, with 6 bases in between. This CDR3 is 13 amino acids long. Germline CDR1 GTSNPN, CDR2 SVGIG (reference sequence). In DNA form, the CDR3 reads TGTGCCTGGAGTGTACTTGGGAACACTGAAGCTTTCTTT. Protein product: CAWSVLGNTEAFF.

To note about this clone: The same CDR3 can be traced to other DNA sequences in this sample. The chain uses TRBV5-1 and TRBJ1-1; D unclear. V shed 2 bases and J shed 1 base, with 9 bases lying between them. This CDR3 comprises 14 residues. CDR1 SGHRS and CDR2 YFSETQ come from the germline V gene. In DNA, the CDR3 is TGCGCCAGCAGCTTAGGCACTTCGAACACTGAAGCTTTCTTT. This translates into CASSLGTSNTEAFF.

The V and J genes are TRBV28 and TRBJ2-5; tentative D call: TRBD1 (6 bases). Trimming pared 3 bases from V and 2 bases from J, leaving 7 bases between. Looked up from germline, CDR1 is MDHEN and CDR2 is SYDVKM. The CDR3 totals 13 residues. The CDR3 protein is CASSFTGQETQYF. DNA for the CDR3: TGTGCCAGCAGTTTCACAGGGCAAGAGACCCAGTACTTC. The variable domain in full, with the rest retrieved from reference TRBV28 and TRBJ2-5, is DVKVTQSSRYLVKRTGEKVFLECVQDMDHENMFWYRQDPGLGLRLIYFSYDVKMKEKGDIPEGYSVSREKKERFSLILESASTNQTSMYLCASSFTGQETQYFGPGTRLLVL.

The V call is TRBV4-1, the J call TRBJ2-5; D uncertain. In germline, CDR1 is MGHRA, CDR2 YSYEKL. The CDR3 extends over 15 amino acids. V was pared by 1 base and J by 5 bases, with 14 bases between. CDR3 coding DNA: TGCGCCAGCAGCCAAGTGGGTGCCGGGTGGGAGACCCAGTACTTC. This translates into CASSQVGAGWETQYF.

J is TRBJ2-1 and V is TRBV28; D gene uncertain. V was clipped by 0 bases and J by 6 bases, with 12 bases between them. Germline CDR1 and CDR2: MDHEN and SYDVKM. The CDR3 length is 15 residues. The CDR3 is CASSLWGQVGNEQFF. For the CDR3, the DNA is TGTGCCAGCAGTTTATGGGGTCAGGTCGGCAATGAGCAGTTCTTC.

This rearrangement joins TRBV11-2 to TRBJ2-7, with D unclear. Germline V gives CDR1 SGHAT, CDR2 FQNNGV. The CDR3 is 14 amino acids. Trimming took 7 bases from V and 2 from J, leaving 15 bases between them. CDR3: CASIFYAYTYEQYF. Written as DNA, the CDR3 is TGTGCCAGCATCTTTTACGCATATACCTACGAGCAGTACTTC.

The gene calls are TRBV30 and TRBJ2-5; the D gene could be TRBD1 or TRBD2 (5 bases each). Germline assignment: CDR1 GTSNPN and CDR2 SVGIG (reference sequence). This CDR3 region has 15 residues. Between the trimmed V and J ends, which lost 5 bases and 5 bases, there was a span of 21 bases. The CDR3 DNA reads as TGTGCCTGGTCGGACTCGCTTGGGGGTACCGAGACCCAGTACTTC. Protein product: CAWSDSLGGTETQYF.

This clone appeared a few times. The chain links TRBV2 to TRBJ2-2; maybe TRBD1 (6 bases). Trimming took off 0 bases at V and 3 bases at J, with 14 bases between the two ends. CDR3 length: 17 residues. Looked up from germline, CDR1 is SNHLY and CDR2 is FYNNEI. CDR3 amino acids: CASSEASAGAYTGELFF. In DNA, the CDR3 is TGTGCCAGCAGTGAAGCGAGCGCAGGGGCTTACACCGGGGAGCTGTTTTTT.

The chain uses TRBV2 and TRBJ2-7; 8 nucleotides align to TRBD1. V was clipped by 6 bases and J by 3 bases; unmatched bases: 7. CDR3 length: 14 residues. Germline V gives CDR1 SNHLY, CDR2 FYNNEI. The CDR3 region is CASRAFGQGYEQYF. Written as DNA, the CDR3 is TGTGCCAGCAGAGCCTTTGGACAGGGCTACGAGCAGTACTTC.

In DNA form, the CDR3 reads TGCAGTCCCGGGGGCCAGCCCCAGCATTTT. Encoded protein: CSPGGQPQHF. This chain connects TRBV20-1 to TRBJ1-5; tentatively, D is TRBD1 (6 bases). V lost 8 bases and J lost 7, with 9 bases in between. The CDR3 loop spans 10 amino acids. The germline CDR1 and CDR2 sequences are DFQATT and SNEGSKA (reference sequence).

This clone occurred a few times. V and J are TRBV7-2 and TRBJ2-7; tentatively, D is TRBD2 (6 bases). This CDR3 has 14 amino acids. Looked up from germline, CDR1 is SGHTA and CDR2 is FQGNSA. The V end was cut by 1 base, the J end by 4 bases, with 11 bases between. The CDR3 sequence: CASSLVAVQYEQYF. The DNA of the CDR3 is TGTGCCAGCAGCTTAGTAGCGGTTCAATACGAGCAGTACTTC.

The chain carries TRBV29-1 and TRBJ2-1, with 10 nucleotides matching TRBD1. Per the germline V gene, CDR1 is SQVTM and CDR2 is ANQGSEA. V gave up 4 bases and J gave up 1 base; unmatched junction bases: 10. The CDR3 has 17 amino acids. The CDR3 region has the DNA TGCAGCGTTGGCCGGGACAGGGGAAGAGGGTCCTACAATGAGCAGTTCTTC. As protein: CSVGRDRGRGSYNEQFF.

This clone was detected a few times. The rearrangement links TRBV30 to TRBJ1-5; a weak D match, TRBD1 (5 bases). Germline V CDR1 and CDR2: GTSNPN, SVGIG (reference sequence). The CDR3 spans 17 residues. Trimming took 2 bases from V and 2 from J, leaving 19 bases between them. CDR3 region: CAWSPDSLGAGNQPQHF. In DNA, the CDR3 is TGTGCCTGGAGTCCCGATAGCCTTGGGGCGGGCAATCAGCCCCAGCATTTT.

This clone was found a few times. V and J are TRBV29-1 and TRBJ1-2; maybe TRBD1 (5 bases). Looked up from germline, CDR1 is SQVTM and CDR2 is ANQGSEA. V shed 7 bases and J shed 8 bases, with 17 bases lying between them. The CDR3 runs 12 residues. DNA of the CDR3: TGCAGCGCATTCGTTCGGGGCGGGGGCTACACCTTC. Amino acids: CSAFVRGGGYTF.

This clone has a handful of counts. V usage is TRBV19 and J usage is TRBJ2-1; 9 bases fit TRBD2. The V gene end was trimmed by 6 bases and the J gene end by 4 bases; junction bases not matched to a gene: 10. Per the germline V gene, CDR1 is LNHDA and CDR2 is SQIVND (reference sequence). CDR3 length equals 16 residues. The CDR3 DNA follows: TGTGCCAGTAGGTATACCGGGACTAGCAAGTACAATGAGCAGTTCTTC. Translating it yields CASRYTGTSKYNEQFF.

The rearrangement links TRBV30 to TRBJ2-3; 9 bases agree with TRBD2. CDR1 and CDR2 from the germline V gene are GTSNPN and SVGIG (reference sequence). V was clipped by 2 bases and J by 6 bases; unmatched bases: 9. The CDR3 sequence is 15 residues long. The CDR3 sequence is CAWSRAGGPYDTQYF. CDR3 in DNA: TGTGCCTGGAGTCGGGCGGGAGGGCCTTATGATACGCAGTATTTT.